Given below is one T cell receptor beta chain in context. The data stem from a study of T cell changes during pregnancy in multiple sclerosis. The table came from immunoSEQ multiplex PCR; TCRdb's copy has only in-frame clones and leaves some out. Of approximately 50,000 clones in the sample, roughly 93% were seen once. Between the trimmed V and J ends, which lost 4 bases and 11 bases, there was a span of 9 bases. The CDR3 is made up of 12 amino acids. Germline V lookup: CDR1 SNHLY, CDR2 FYNNEI. The specimen was peripheral blood, collected in the second trimester of pregnancy. The sequence came from a female donor with multiple sclerosis, enrolled in a pregnancy study. The V and J genes are TRBV2 and TRBJ1-6; a possible D gene is TRBD1 (6 bases). This CDR3 reads CASSGTGPPLHF. The CDR3 nucleotides are TGTGCCAGCAGTGGAACAGGGCCACCCCTCCACTTT.